This passage covers 28 T cell receptor beta chains from one sample sequenced in a study of T cell responses to AZD1222 COVID-19 vaccine. Measured with immunoSEQ multiplex PCR; TCRdb has only the in-frame clones, and not every one. Here the sample spans more than 150,000 clones, approximately 91% being singletons. Material: peripheral blood, obtained 28 days after the second AZD1222 dose. All receptors derive from an adult who received the AZD1222 COVID-19 vaccine.

The chain employs TRBV24-1 and TRBJ1-3, with 8 bases identical to TRBD1. The germline CDR1 and CDR2 sequences are KGHDR and SFDVKD. The CDR3 spans 18 residues. Trimming cost V 3 bases and J 0 bases; bases outside gene matches: 9. CDR3 in DNA: TGTGCCACCAGTGATCGGGGGGACAGGCCCCACTCTGGAAACACCATATATTTT. It translates to CATSDRGDRPHSGNTIYF.

CDR3 sequence (DNA): TGTGCCAGCAGCTTAGGAGCGGCCACCAATGAGCAGTTCTTC. This sequence encodes CASSLGAATNEQFF. The chain uses TRBV11-3 and TRBJ2-1; D perhaps matches TRBD2 (5 bases). Germline CDR1 is SGHNT and CDR2 is YENEEA. Trimming pared 1 base from V and 6 bases from J, leaving 10 bases between. This CDR3 is 14 amino acids long.

The CDR3 nucleotides are TGTGCCAGCAGCCTCCGGACTAGCGGGAACTCTGGGGCCAACGTCCTGACTTTC. Amino acids: CASSLRTSGNSGANVLTF. V usage is TRBV7-9 and J usage is TRBJ2-6; 12 bases line up with TRBD2. The germline gives CDR1 SEHNR, CDR2 FQNEAQ (reference sequence). There are 18 residues in the CDR3. V was clipped by 5 bases and J by 0 bases; unmatched bases: 5.

This clone was seen once. This rearrangement joins TRBV30 to TRBJ2-3; TRBD1 is a possible D gene (6 bases). The V gene's germline CDR1 is GTSNPN and CDR2 SVGIG (reference sequence). Trimming took off 7 bases at V and 3 bases at J, with 11 bases between the two ends. CDR3 size: 12 residues. CDR3: CASYRVTDTQYF. CDR3 bases: TGTGCCTCCTACAGGGTTACAGATACGCAGTATTTT.

V is TRBV6-1 and J is TRBJ1-5, with TRBD1 identical over 7 bases. With 1 base clipped from V and 6 bases from J, the junction kept 9 bases outside the gene matches. CDR3 size: 16 residues. Germline values: CDR1 MNHNS, CDR2 SASEGT. The CDR3, as DNA: TGTGCCAGCAGTGAAGGCTCAGGGGGGTGGAGTCAGCCCCAGCATTTT. Translating gives CASSEGSGGWSQPQHF.

CDR3 in DNA: TGCGCCAGCAGCCAAGGTTTAGGTGAAAAACTGTTTTTT. Residues: CASSQGLGEKLFF. The chain carries TRBV4-1 and TRBJ1-4; D call uncertain. The length of the CDR3 is 13 residues. V was clipped by 1 base and J by 7 bases, with 7 bases between them. In germline, CDR1 is MGHRA, CDR2 YSYEKL.

The chain uses TRBV10-1 and TRBJ2-3, with D possibly TRBD1 on 6 matching bases. The CDR3 extends over 14 amino acids. Trimming took off 7 bases at V and 2 bases at J, with 13 bases between the two ends. The germline CDR1 and CDR2 sequences are WNHNN and SYGVQD (reference sequence). The CDR3 nucleotides are TGCGCCAGCAAGGGGGACCTCTTCACAGATACGCAGTATTTT. This translates into CASKGDLFTDTQYF.

This chain joins TRBV18 and TRBJ1-1; possible D gene TRBD1, 6 bases. The CDR3 contains 12 residues. Looked up from germline, CDR1 is KGHSH and CDR2 is LQKENI. Trimming left V 5 bases short and J 5 bases short, with 9 bases between. The CDR3 DNA follows: TGTGCCAGCTCATCAGACAGGACTGAAGCTTTCTTT. Translating gives CASSSDRTEAFF.

Notes on this clone: A read error may account for a junction end that differs from germline. The chain links TRBV4-1 to TRBJ1-1, with no clear D. Germline V gives CDR1 MGHRA, CDR2 YSYEKL. This CDR3 region has 11 residues. The chain's CDR3 is CASSQYGKMDF. The CDR3 nucleotides are TGCGCCAGCAGCCAATATGGTAAGATGGACTTT.

The CDR3 sequence is CASSQEARGWSYNEQFF. The CDR3 bases are TGTGCCAGCAGCCAAGAGGCCAGGGGATGGTCCTACAATGAGCAGTTCTTC. The V and J genes are TRBV28 and TRBJ2-1, with D perhaps matching TRBD1 (6 bases). Germline assignment: CDR1 MDHEN and CDR2 SYDVKM. With 6 bases removed from V and 1 base from J, the gap between germline ends came to 19 bases. The CDR3 runs to 17 residues.

The chain employs TRBV7-2 and TRBJ2-3; D unresolved. The length of the CDR3 is 13 residues. CDR1 and CDR2 (germline): SGHTA, FQGNSA. V was shortened by 8 bases and J by 6 bases, with 15 bases between the two germline ends. CDR3 nucleotides: TGTGCCAGCTCACCACGAGCTGGGGATACGCAGTATTTT. It translates to CASSPRAGDTQYF.

This clone was seen a single time. At one of its ends the junction is not consistent with the germline gene, which may arise from a read error. The chain is built from TRBV7-9 and TRBJ2-5; D gene ambiguous. The CDR3 runs to 8 residues. Germline assignment: CDR1 SEHNR and CDR2 FQNEAQ (reference sequence). The CDR3 is CASSLHHF. The CDR3 DNA reads TGTGCCAGCAGCTTACACCACTTC.

V gene TRBV12-3 or TRBV12-4 combines with J gene TRBJ1-2, with 7 positions matching TRBD1. Trimming at V came to 5 bases and at J to 6 bases, leaving 0 bases not matched to a gene. The CDR3 is 11 amino acids. DNA for the CDR3: TGTGCCAGCAGTGACAGGGATGGCTACACCTTC. Residues: CASSDRDGYTF.

This chain joins TRBV4-3 and TRBJ2-7, with unresolved D. The germline V gene has CDR1 LGHNA and CDR2 YSLEER. V was cut by 2 bases and J by 4 bases, with 9 bases left in between. CDR3 length: 13 amino acids. The CDR3 DNA is TGCGCCAGCAGCCAAATAGTGGGGTACGAGCAGTACTTC. It specifies CASSQIVGYEQYF.

The chain couples TRBV2 to TRBJ2-7; D possibly corresponds to TRBD2 (7 bases). V gave up 5 bases and J gave up 3 bases, with 20 bases separating them. CDR1 and CDR2 from the germline V gene are SNHLY and FYNNEI. The CDR3 covers 16 residues. The CDR3 here is CASSSLGGGGGYEQYF. The DNA of the CDR3 is TGTGCCAGCAGTTCCCTTGGGGGGGGCGGTGGCTACGAGCAGTACTTC.

The CDR3 loop is CASSPWDPFRATNEKLFF. The CDR3 nucleotides read TGTGCCAGCAGCCCCTGGGACCCCTTCCGCGCAACTAATGAAAAACTGTTTTTT. The chain is built from TRBV28 and TRBJ1-4; D perhaps matches TRBD1 (5 bases). Looked up from germline, CDR1 is MDHEN and CDR2 is SYDVKM. There are 18 residues in the CDR3. V gave up 6 bases and J gave up 0 bases, with 20 bases separating them.

V is TRBV28 and J is TRBJ2-5; a possible D gene is TRBD1 (6 bases). The V end lost 6 bases, the J end lost 4 bases, and 15 bases lay between the germline ends. The CDR3 spans 14 residues. CDR1 is MDHEN, CDR2 SYDVKM, per germline. DNA for the CDR3: TGTGCCAGCAGATTCGGGGCAGGGGTAGAGACCCAGTACTTC. Translating gives CASRFGAGVETQYF.

The chain employs TRBV5-6 and TRBJ1-2; D is uncertain. Germline CDR1 SGHDT, CDR2 YYEEEE. The V gene lost 3 bases and the J gene lost 4 bases, with 13 bases spanning the gap. The CDR3 is made up of 14 amino acids. CDR3 loop: CASSYGRGAYGYTF. DNA for the CDR3: TGTGCCAGCAGCTACGGCCGGGGAGCCTATGGCTACACCTTC.

This chain connects TRBV30 to TRBJ2-1; D unclear. V was pared by 0 bases and J by 10 bases, with 7 bases between. CDR1 is GTSNPN and CDR2 is SVGIG in the germline V gene (reference sequence). The CDR3 loop spans 11 amino acids. The CDR3 loop is CAWSVLEEQFF. The CDR3 region has the DNA TGTGCCTGGAGTGTATTGGAGGAGCAGTTCTTC.

This clone was detected once. This rearrangement joins TRBV30 to TRBJ1-1, with D perhaps TRBD1 (6 bases). The V and J ends lost 3 bases and 6 bases respectively, with 14 bases between them. The CDR3 covers 13 residues. Per the germline V gene, CDR1 is GTSNPN and CDR2 is SVGIG (reference sequence). The CDR3 loop is CAWSTGPGSEAFF. The CDR3, as DNA: TGTGCCTGGAGCACAGGGCCCGGGTCTGAAGCTTTCTTT. Together with reference TRBV30 and TRBJ1-1, the CDR3 gives the full variable domain: SQTIHQWPATLVQPVGSPLSLECTVEGTSNPNLYWYRQAAGRGLQLLFYSVGIGQISSEVPQNLSASRPQDRQFILSSKKLLLSDSGFYLCAWSTGPGSEAFFGQGTRLTVV.

This sequence joins TRBV4-1 and TRBJ2-6; D tentatively reads TRBD1 or TRBD2 (5 bases each). Germline V gene lookup returns CDR1 MGHRA and CDR2 YSYEKL. V was shortened by 2 bases and J by 2 bases, with 10 bases between the two germline ends. This CDR3 has 16 amino acids. CDR3 coding DNA: TGCGCCAGCAGCCAATCCGGGGCTGCTGGGGCCAACGTCCTGACTTTC. Translated, it gives CASSQSGAAGANVLTF.

The V and J genes are TRBV7-9 and TRBJ2-2, with TRBD2 matching 13 bases. CDR1 and CDR2 (germline): SEHNR, FQNEAQ (reference sequence). The J segment lost 1 base and the V segment lost 2 bases, leaving 7 bases of the junction unmatched. This CDR3 has 19 residues. The CDR3 sequence: CASSLLPGLAGLNTGELFF. As DNA, the CDR3 is TGTGCCAGCAGCTTACTACCGGGACTAGCGGGATTGAACACCGGGGAGCTGTTTTTT. The full variable domain, completed using reference TRBV7-9 and TRBJ2-2, is DTGVSQNPRHKITKRGQNVTFRCDPISEHNRLYWYRQTLGQGPEFLTYFQNEAQLEKSRLLSDRFSAERPKGSFSTLEIQRTEQGDSAMYLCASSLLPGLAGLNTGELFFGEGSRLTVL.

V gene TRBV7-9 combines with J gene TRBJ2-3; possibly TRBD2 for D (5 bases). Trimming cost V 5 bases and J 5 bases, with 23 bases left between them. CDR3 length: 17 amino acids. The V gene's germline CDR1 is SEHNR and CDR2 FQNEAQ (reference sequence). The CDR3 here is CASSPPMGRATGDTQYF. CDR3 nucleotide sequence: TGTGCCAGCAGCCCTCCGATGGGGAGAGCCACCGGAGATACGCAGTATTTT.

The chain is built from TRBV3-1 (or the pseudogene TRBV3-2) and TRBJ1-6; D gene unclear. This CDR3 is built from 12 residues. The germline V gene has CDR1 LGHDT and CDR2 YNNKEL (reference sequence). The V end was cut by 6 bases, the J end by 11 bases, with 11 bases between. The CDR3 here is CASSHDNTPLHF. The CDR3 region has the DNA TGTGCCAGCAGTCATGACAACACACCCCTCCACTTT.

The rearrangement links TRBV4-1 to TRBJ2-3, with TRBD2 matching over 10 bases. Germline assignment: CDR1 MGHRA and CDR2 YSYEKL. Trimming took 1 base from V and 9 from J; bases not matched to a gene: 7. This CDR3 contains 15 residues. The CDR3 here is CASSQGLAGVPTQYF. In DNA, the CDR3 is TGCGCCAGCAGCCAAGGTCTAGCGGGAGTACCAACGCAGTATTTT.

The genes are TRBV14 and TRBJ2-7; TRBD2 is a possible D gene (5 bases). Germline lookup yields CDR1 SGHDN and CDR2 FVKESK. V was trimmed by 3 bases and J by 4 bases, leaving 16 bases between them. The CDR3 totals 15 residues. The CDR3 DNA sequence: TGTGCCAGCAGCCAGACGGGCCGGGGAGTGTACGAGCAGTACTTC. It translates to CASSQTGRGVYEQYF.

CDR3 sequence (DNA): TGTGCCAGCAGATCGACAGGCCTCAATCAGCCCCAGCATTTT. Protein product: CASRSTGLNQPQHF. The chain recombines TRBV6-5 with TRBJ1-5, with a possible D match to TRBD1 (6 bases). CDR1 is MNHEY, CDR2 SVGAGI, per germline. With 6 bases removed from V and 3 bases from J, the gap between germline ends came to 12 bases. The CDR3 extends over 14 amino acids.

The gene calls are TRBV28 and TRBJ1-1; D gene uncertain. Germline lookup yields CDR1 MDHEN and CDR2 SYDVKM. V was cut by 4 bases and J by 0 bases, with 12 bases left in between. The CDR3 has 15 residues. This CDR3 reads CASSSLLSLNTEAFF. In DNA, the CDR3 is TGTGCCAGCAGTTCTTTACTATCTTTGAACACTGAAGCTTTCTTT.